This T cell receptor beta chain originates from a study of blood T cell repertoires in COVID-19. Study-wide background: Italy, Spain and the United States were the sources of the convalescent and acute COVID-19 samples. PBMCs, B-cell-depleted T cells, or T cells provided the cDNA or gDNA that made up the material.

Original methodology: Reference gene primer amplification yielded estimated nucleated cell counts. The repertoire was sequenced with immunoSEQ multiplex PCR; TCRdb's copy has only in-frame clones and lacks some. Clonal size and the V and J genes are those of that table, whereas D and trimming came from the DNA. The sample holds about 180,000 clones; roughly 90% are singletons and the top ten take 0.53%. V was cut by 6 bases and J by 4 bases, with 19 bases left in between. Germline-derived CDR1 and CDR2 are MDHEN and SYDVKM. CDR3 length equals 15 residues. The gene calls are TRBV28 and TRBJ2-7; D is perhaps TRBD1 (6 bases). Material: peripheral blood. This clonotype was sampled from a man in his forties or fifties with acute or convalescent COVID-19. The CDR3 DNA sequence: TGTGCCAGCAGACCCCCGTGGGACAATGGATACGAGCAGTACTTC. This sequence encodes CASRPPWDNGYEQYF.